These 5 T cell receptor beta chains originate from one sample sequenced in a study of response to subunit inactivated influenza vaccine. TCRdb reprocessed the RT-PCR reads with MiXCR, giving one entry per CDR3 protein. The repertoire holds 500,000 to 600,000 distinct CDR3 sequences, with approximately 11% as singletons. The data also belong to a second study, concerning T cells expressing NK-cell markers. This second report adds: TCR beta cDNA was generated via 5'RACE template switching incorporating UMIs.

The source material was PBMCs from blood, sampled on the day of vaccination. All receptors come from a man aged 45-65 years who received an inactivated influenza vaccine.

Note on this clonotype: A much more abundant neighbour one base away suggests this may be a read error. The chain joins TRBV12-3 or TRBV12-4 to TRBJ2-1, with D hard to call. The CDR3 totals 13 residues. CDR3 coding DNA: TGTGCCAGCAGTTTATCGGTCAGAAATGTGCAGTTCTTC. The encoded protein is CASSLSVRNVQFF.

This clonotype was observed a single time. The chain uses TRBV6-5 and TRBJ2-7; TRBD1 is a possible D gene (5 bases). Germline CDR1 and CDR2: MNHEY and SVGAGI. V was pared by 2 bases and J by 2 bases, with 10 bases between. This CDR3 comprises 14 residues. CDR3 region: CASSYKGSPYEQYF. The CDR3 DNA sequence: TGTGCCAGCAGTTACAAGGGGTCCCCCTACGAGCAGTACTTC.

A few counts support this clonotype. V usage is TRBV7-8 and J usage is TRBJ2-1; no firm D call. Looked up from germline, CDR1 is SGHVS and CDR2 is FQNEAQ. This CDR3 comprises 16 residues. V was cut by 4 bases and J by 0 bases, with 13 bases left in between. DNA for the CDR3: TGTGCCAGCAGCTCCCGTTTGAGTAGCTCCTACAATGAGCAGTTCTTC. Its translation is CASSSRLSSSYNEQFF.

The chain carries TRBV11-2 and TRBJ1-3, with D possibly matching TRBD1 (5 bases). This CDR3 has 16 residues. The ends were cut back, 5 bases at V and 0 bases at J, with 14 bases in the middle. In germline, CDR1 is SGHAT, CDR2 FQNNGV. The CDR3 nucleotides are TGTGCCAGCAGCCCCTCGGGACTTAACTCTGGAAACACCATATATTTT. This gives the protein CASSPSGLNSGNTIYF.

The V and J genes are TRBV5-1 and TRBJ2-1; D might be TRBD2 (5 bases). Germline V CDR1 and CDR2: SGHRS, YFSETQ. The V end lost 4 bases, the J end lost 7 bases, and 12 bases lay between the germline ends. The CDR3 is made up of 13 amino acids. DNA for the CDR3: TGCGCCAGCAGCGAGCCCTCGGGGAATGAGCAGTTCTTC. This sequence encodes CASSEPSGNEQFF.